This TCR beta chain was identified in a study of blood T cell repertoires in COVID-19 (dated by TCRdb to 2019 to 2021). The study in broad terms: The collaborator samples originated in the United States, Italy and Spain and spanned the acute and convalescent phases of COVID-19. Samples were obtained from the ongoing ImmuneRACE study (first 160 participants) and from 1,254 subjects provided by 6 global collaborators. A freely available public database, intended as a resource for researchers studying the immune response to SARS-CoV-2, is where the repertoires were released. Subjects who had been exposed to COVID-19, were actively infected with it, or had recovered from it provided the deeply sampled blood TCRbeta repertoires that made up the dataset. A de-identified subject ID, COVID-19 status, age in years and sex were almost always included in the sample metadata. Where available, HLA class I and class II types were taken from metadata supplied by the sample provider and were not determined by assay-based typing. The material from the prospective study consisted of cDNA or gDNA derived from T cells, B-cell-depleted T cells, or PBMCs. Broad study findings and their caveats: Clinical and demographic metadata were provided uncurated, with the amount varying by source and participant.

TCRbeta CDR3 regions were amplified from genomic DNA using the immunoSEQ Assay, a bias-controlled multiplex PCR. Regarding the original processing steps: The number of nucleated cells in each sample was estimated from the amplification of reference gene primers within the assay. To quantify the absolute abundance of each unique TCRbeta CDR3 rearrangement, sequence reads were collapsed and filtered. For each sample, productive Simpson clonality was calculated as the square root of Simpson's diversity index over productive rearrangements. TCRdb retrieved this table from immuneACCESS and kept in-frame rearrangements only. Not all clones are present; in checked studies, unresolved V genes account for under half, and no reason is known for the remainder. For V, J and clone size, that table is used; D and trimming come from the DNA. This sample has some 190,000 clones in its table, and roughly four fifths of those were observed once. 11% of the sample comes from the top ten.

Worth noting for this clone: Its antigen remains unidentified. No much larger clone is present one base from it, and per-base qualities are unavailable.

At one collaborating source in Seattle, patients were enrolled during active infection and were followed longitudinally through the course of disease. Collaborating institutions collected whole blood in K2EDTA tubes following their own protocols. Collaborator samples were shipped for TCRbeta analysis as frozen whole blood, isolated PBMCs, or DNA extracted from either sample type. The CDR3, cysteine through phenylalanine, is 14 amino acids long. The read is trimmed to its CDR3 DNA, 42 bases read in frame from base 1. The germline V and J ends show losses of 3 bases and 4 bases respectively, and no gene match explains 4 bases of the junction. Taken from the germline V gene, the CDR1 and CDR2 loops are SGDLS and YYNGEE.

Sequenced sample: peripheral blood. The receptor chain draws on TRBV9 and TRBJ1-3, and 7 junction bases match TRBD1. This receptor was identified in a woman between 35 and 50 years old with COVID-19, enrolled during active disease. For the CDR3, the sequence is CASSAGQLGNTIYF. The DNA is as follows: TGTGCCAGCAGCGCGGGACAGCTAGGAAACACCATATATTTT.